Listed below are T cell receptor beta chains from one sample, sequenced in a study of blood T cell repertoires in COVID-19. The table came from immunoSEQ multiplex PCR; TCRdb's copy has only in-frame clones and leaves some out. The sample lists about 220,000 clones; roughly four fifths were seen once. Sequencing input: peripheral blood. The source of these receptors is a woman aged 25-40 years who had recovered from COVID-19. The CDR3 runs from the conserved cysteine through the conserved F or W. A D gene is named only where the DNA matches it firmly. Where a row states a size, it is once, few, many or the class of an expanded clone; other rows omit it.

TRBV7-3	-	TRBJ2-3	-	CASSPEGFPGDTQYF	TGTGCCAGCAGCCCGGAGGGTTTTCCTGGAGATACGCAGTATTTT
TRBV9	-	TRBJ2-1	-	CASSVELGLTYNEQFF	TGTGCCAGCAGCGTAGAGCTGGGACTGACCTACAATGAGCAGTTCTTC
TRBV19	TRBD2	TRBJ2-3	-	CASSNGGGLTDTQYF	TGTGCCAGTAGTAACGGGGGGGGGTTAACAGATACGCAGTATTTT
TRBV5-6	TRBD1	TRBJ1-6	-	CASSSRDRDSPLHF	TGTGCCAGCAGCTCCCGGGACAGGGACTCACCCCTCCACTTT
TRBV29-1	-	TRBJ2-7	-	CSVVRGSLNYEQYF	TGCAGCGTTGTAAGGGGGTCCCTAAATTACGAGCAGTACTTC
TRBV20-1	-	TRBJ2-5	-	CSARFSETQYF	TGCAGTGCTAGATTTAGCGAGACCCAGTACTTC
TRBV29-1	TRBD1	TRBJ1-4	-	CSVGAGQGSNEKLFF	TGCAGCGTTGGCGCAGGACAGGGGTCTAATGAAAAACTGTTTTTT
TRBV25-1	TRBD2	TRBJ2-5	-	CASSNSLAGETQYF	TGTGCCAGCAGTAATTCGCTAGCGGGAGAGACCCAGTACTTC
TRBV18	-	TRBJ1-6	few	CASSPGGQGRSPLHF	TGTGCCAGCTCACCAGGAGGGCAGGGCAGGTCACCCCTCCACTTT
TRBV7-3	-	TRBJ1-5	few	CASSLAVGQPQHF	TGTGCCAGCAGCTTAGCGGTAGGTCAGCCCCAGCATTTT
TRBV6-5	-	TRBJ1-3	-	CASSYSTNHAGNTIYF	TGTGCCAGCAGTTACTCAACTAACCACGCTGGAAACACCATATATTTT
TRBV29-1	TRBD2	TRBJ2-5	-	CSVGPRLAGVTQYF	TGCAGCGTTGGCCCCCGACTAGCGGGAGTAACCCAGTACTTC
TRBV29-1	-	TRBJ1-6	-	CSVGVGGGPLHF	TGCAGCGTTGGGGTCGGCGGGGGGCCCCTCCACTTT
TRBV7-9	-	TRBJ1-1	once	CASSLARGGEGEAFF	TGTGCCAGCAGCTTAGCGCGGGGAGGGGAAGGGGAAGCTTTCTTT
TRBV6-5	-	TRBJ1-5	-	CASARTASNQPQHF	TGTGCCAGCGCCAGGACAGCTAGCAATCAGCCCCAGCATTTT
TRBV5-1	TRBD2	TRBJ2-5	-	CASSLAGSGGQETQYF	TGCGCCAGCAGCTTGGCGGGTAGCGGGGGCCAAGAGACCCAGTACTTC
TRBV5-4	-	TRBJ1-3	once	CASSWGGAGNTIYF	TGTGCCAGCAGCTGGGGGGGAGCTGGAAACACCATATATTTT
TRBV14	-	TRBJ2-3	-	CASSRVSTDTQYF	TGTGCCAGCAGCCGAGTGAGCACAGATACGCAGTATTTT
TRBV13	TRBD1	TRBJ1-6	-	CASSLDRWDSPLHF	TGTGCCAGCAGCTTGGACAGGTGGGATTCACCCCTCCACTTT
TRBV6-5	TRBD2	TRBJ2-1	-	CASRGLAGGNEQFF	TGTGCCAGCAGGGGACTAGCGGGAGGGAATGAGCAGTTCTTC
TRBV6-6	TRBD1	TRBJ2-7	few	CASSYGRDRGRVEQYF	TGTGCCAGCAGTTATGGCCGGGACAGGGGGCGTGTTGAGCAGTACTTC
TRBV6-4	-	TRBJ1-6	many	CASGQGSNSPLHF	TGTGCCAGCGGTCAGGGGTCTAATTCACCCCTCCACTTT
TRBV30	-	TRBJ1-5	-	CAWSQGDEGQPQHF	TGTGCCTGGAGCCAAGGGGATGAAGGGCAGCCCCAGCATTTT
TRBV19	-	TRBJ1-5	-	CASSREGDSNQPQHF	TGTGCCAGTAGTCGTGAGGGGGACAGCAATCAGCCCCAGCATTTT
TRBV6-5	TRBD1	TRBJ2-7	-	CASSSDHRGEQYF	TGTGCCAGCAGTTCGGACCACAGGGGCGAGCAGTACTTC
TRBV5-1	TRBD2	TRBJ2-3	-	CASSLGLLAGVPDTQYF	TGCGCCAGCAGCTTGGGTCTCCTAGCGGGAGTACCAGATACGCAGTATTTT
TRBV5-1	-	TRBJ1-3	-	CASSLVTGLGSGNTIYF	TGCGCCAGCAGCTTGGTTACCGGACTAGGCTCTGGAAACACCATATATTTT
TRBV30	TRBD2	TRBJ2-3	few	CAWPPRRTSGRRASPDTQYF	TGTGCCTGGCCCCCTCGAAGGACTAGCGGGAGACGGGCGTCCCCAGATACGCAGTATTTT
TRBV30	-	TRBJ2-5	-	CAWTSDPNFQETQYF	TGTGCCTGGACTAGTGACCCGAACTTCCAAGAGACCCAGTACTTC
TRBV28	-	TRBJ1-1	once	CAIRENLETEAFF	TGTGCCATTCGGGAAAATCTGGAAACTGAAGCTTTCTTT
TRBV5-1	TRBD2	TRBJ2-3	-	CASSLGIAGGVGDTQYF	TGCGCCAGCAGCTTGGGCATAGCGGGAGGGGTCGGAGATACGCAGTATTTT
TRBV27	TRBD1	TRBJ1-2	-	CASSYGQGYYGYTF	TGTGCCAGCAGTTATGGACAGGGGTACTATGGCTACACCTTC
TRBV6-5	-	TRBJ1-5	-	CASSRGGRRLSAQHF	TGTGCCAGCAGTCGGGGGGGCAGGCGACTCAGCGCCCAGCATTTT
TRBV7-3	TRBD2	TRBJ2-3	-	CASSSSGRSSDTQYF	TGTGCCAGCAGCTCAAGCGGGAGGTCCTCAGATACGCAGTATTTT
TRBV11-2	-	TRBJ2-7	-	CASSPSDSVIRDEQYF	TGTGCCAGCAGCCCGTCGGACAGCGTAATCCGGGACGAGCAGTACTTC
TRBV5-1	-	TRBJ2-1	-	CASRIGGYNEQFF	TGCGCCAGCAGGATAGGAGGTTACAATGAGCAGTTCTTC
TRBV7-3	TRBD1	TRBJ1-1	-	CASSLIPPGQGMNTEAFF	TGTGCCAGCAGCCTTATCCCCCCCGGACAGGGGATGAACACTGAAGCTTTCTTT
TRBV5-8	-	TRBJ2-3	-	CASSFGRGVRDTQYF	TGTGCCAGCAGCTTCGGCAGGGGTGTTCGAGATACGCAGTATTTT
TRBV24-1	TRBD1	TRBJ2-1	-	CATSDLGTGDNEQFF	TGTGCCACCAGTGATTTGGGGACAGGTGACAATGAGCAGTTCTTC
TRBV19	TRBD2	TRBJ2-2	-	CASSPPGGLGDTGELFF	TGTGCCAGTAGCCCCCCGGGGGGACTAGGCGACACCGGGGAGCTGTTTTTT
TRBV28	-	TRBJ2-3	once	CASGLIAVGGTDTQYF	TGTGCCAGCGGCTTGATAGCGGTGGGGGGCACAGATACGCAGTATTTT
TRBV10-1	-	TRBJ2-3	few	CASSEFPDTQYF	TGCGCCAGCAGTGAGTTTCCGGATACGCAGTATTTT
TRBV10-3	-	TRBJ1-1	-	CAISGQSNTEAFF	TGTGCCATCAGTGGACAGTCGAACACTGAAGCTTTCTTT
TRBV19	TRBD1	TRBJ1-1	-	CASSFGTGNTEAFF	TGTGCCAGTAGTTTCGGGACAGGGAACACTGAAGCTTTCTTT
TRBV2	TRBD1	TRBJ2-3	-	CASNLWGQGTDTQYF	TGTGCCAGCAACCTTTGGGGACAGGGTACAGATACGCAGTATTTT
TRBV4-1	-	TRBJ2-5	once	CASSQDPGYQETQYF	TGCGCCAGCAGCCAAGATCCAGGGTACCAAGAGACCCAGTACTTC
TRBV2	-	TRBJ2-5	-	CASSGGGRGETQYF	TGTGCCAGCAGTGGGGGGGGCAGGGGTGAGACCCAGTACTTC
TRBV30	TRBD1	TRBJ1-6	-	CAWSGTTGGAPLHF	TGTGCCTGGAGTGGGACGACAGGGGGCGCCCCCCTCCACTTT
TRBV24-1	TRBD1	TRBJ2-7	-	CATDRVPYEQYF	TGTGCCACCGACAGGGTCCCATACGAGCAGTACTTC
TRBV7-6	TRBD1	TRBJ1-2	-	CASSAGVGQLNYGYTF	TGTGCCAGCAGCGCAGGGGTGGGACAGCTAAACTATGGCTACACCTTC
TRBV12-3/TRBV12-4	-	TRBJ2-1	-	CASGRSSYNEQFF	TGTGCCAGCGGGAGGAGCTCCTACAATGAGCAGTTCTTC
TRBV6-5	-	TRBJ2-7	once	CASSYSWSATHEQYF	TGTGCCAGCAGTTACTCGTGGAGTGCAACCCACGAGCAGTACTTC
TRBV19	TRBD1	TRBJ1-1	once	CASSIRQGLGGGTEAFF	TGTGCCAGTAGTATAAGACAGGGGTTAGGAGGTGGAACTGAAGCTTTCTTT
TRBV14	TRBD1	TRBJ1-5	-	CASSRDRGQPQHF	TGTGCCAGCAGCCGGGACAGGGGACAGCCCCAGCATTTT
TRBV3-1/TRBV3-2	-	TRBJ1-5	-	CASSQDDFDQPQHF	TGTGCCAGCAGCCAAGACGACTTCGATCAGCCCCAGCATTTT
TRBV6-5	TRBD2	TRBJ2-5	-	CASSYVSGREETQYF	TGTGCCAGCAGTTACGTTAGCGGGAGAGAAGAGACCCAGTACTTC
TRBV28	-	TRBJ2-7	once	CASSLSSIAEGSYEQYF	TGTGCCAGCAGTTTATCGTCGATCGCGGAAGGCTCGTACGAGCAGTACTTC